This paragraph reports one T cell receptor (beta chain). The antigen is unknown. The germline gives CDR1 SGHDT, CDR2 YYEEEE. V lost 3 bases and J lost 3; bases outside the gene matches: 3. CDR3 length equals 15 residues. Clones were read by immunoSEQ multiplex PCR, and TCRdb kept only the in-frame ones, dropping some. The data hold under 80,000 clones, with 80% to 85% observed a single time. The sample belongs to a study of T cell responses to AZD1222 COVID-19 vaccine. Notes on the study in general: Baseline antibody screening turned up just a handful of seropositive AZD1222 recipients. Donors were largely white British and mainly female; clonal diversity was possibly underestimated.

The receptor was isolated from an adult in good health. Sample: peripheral blood, taken on day 0 of AZD1222 vaccination. This chain uses TRBV5-6 with TRBJ2-6; TRBD1 agrees at 7 bases. CDR3 sequence reads: CASSSRGLGANVLTF. As DNA, the CDR3 is TGTGCCAGCAGCTCAAGGGGGCTTGGGGCCAACGTCCTGACTTTC. Together with reference TRBV5-6 and TRBJ2-6, the CDR3 gives the full variable domain: DAGVTQSPTHLIKTRGQQVTLRCSPKSGHDTVSWYQQALGQGPQFIFQYYEEEERQRGNFPDRFSGHQFPNYSSELNVNALLLGDSALYLCASSSRGLGANVLTFGAGSRLTVL.